The TCR beta chain under discussion was sequenced for a study of blood T cell repertoires in COVID-19. Whole-study context: Sites across the United States, Italy and Spain contributed samples from acute and convalescent COVID-19. Sample material is recorded as cDNA or gDNA derived from T cells, B-cell-depleted T cells, or PBMCs.

This clone was detected a few times. Original methodology: Reference gene primers were amplified, and this amplification served to estimate nucleated cell counts. Clones were read by immunoSEQ multiplex PCR, and TCRdb kept only the in-frame ones, dropping some. V and J calls and clone size are given by that table; D and trimming were obtained from the DNA. Among 100,000 or so clones listed, roughly 82% were seen once. Sample: peripheral blood. The source of this sequence is an older man with active or convalescent COVID-19.

The CDR3 region is CASSQGMSLANYGYTF. CDR3 in DNA: TGCGCCAGCAGCCAAGGGATGTCACTAGCTAACTATGGCTACACCTTC. The chain has TRBV4-1 and TRBJ1-2; D remains unclear. The V gene's germline CDR1 is MGHRA and CDR2 YSYEKL. The CDR3 spans 16 residues. Deletions cut 1 base from V and 0 bases from J, with 12 bases between.